Shown below are 13 T cell receptor beta chains from a single sample sequenced in a study of T cell changes during pregnancy in multiple sclerosis. Clones were read by immunoSEQ multiplex PCR, and TCRdb kept only the in-frame ones, dropping some. Of approximately 130,000 clones listed, 90% to 95% are singletons. Sequencing was performed on peripheral blood, taken before pregnancy. The receptor source for this set is a female donor with multiple sclerosis, enrolled in a pregnancy study.

The chain uses TRBV2 and TRBJ2-2; unclear D gene. V lost 5 bases and J lost 4, with 14 bases in between. This CDR3 spans 15 amino acids. From germline, CDR1 is SNHLY and CDR2 FYNNEI. CDR3 loop: CASSPGIPVTGELFF. In nucleotides, the CDR3 is TGTGCCAGCAGTCCGGGTATTCCTGTCACCGGGGAGCTGTTTTTT.

The sample holds a few counts of this clone. The genes are TRBV23-1 and TRBJ2-1, with 11 bases lining up with TRBD2. TRBV23-1 is an ORF, with its function uncertain. Germline trimming cut 3 bases from V and 4 bases from J; bases unmatched to any gene: 8. This CDR3 has 17 residues. Written as DNA, the CDR3 is TGCGCCAGCAGTCACCCGGGAACTAGCGGGAGTTACAATGAGCAGTTCTTC. As protein: CASSHPGTSGSYNEQFF.

V and J are TRBV2 and TRBJ2-1; 10 bases are a match to TRBD2. In germline, CDR1 is SNHLY, CDR2 FYNNEI. CDR3 length: 16 residues. The trim removed 6 bases at V and 0 bases at J, leaving 5 bases unmatched. The CDR3 nucleotides read TGTGCCAGCAGGGGCGGACTAGCGGCCTCCTACAATGAGCAGTTCTTC. It yields the protein CASRGGLAASYNEQFF.

The gene calls are TRBV27 and TRBJ2-3; 7 positions agree with TRBD2. Germline values: CDR1 MNHEY, CDR2 SMNVEV (reference sequence). CDR3 length: 14 amino acids. V was clipped by 4 bases and J by 2 bases; unmatched bases: 3. In DNA form, the CDR3 reads TGTGCCAGCAGTTCCGGGGGGTTCACAGATACGCAGTATTTT. This encodes CASSSGGFTDTQYF.

V gene TRBV30 combines with J gene TRBJ1-2, with unresolved D. The CDR3 extends over 13 amino acids. The V end was cut by 3 bases, the J end by 4 bases, with 12 bases between. Per the germline V gene, CDR1 is GTSNPN and CDR2 is SVGIG (reference sequence). The CDR3 loop reads CAWRVAGGYGYTF. The CDR3 coding sequence is TGTGCCTGGAGAGTCGCGGGCGGCTATGGCTACACCTTC.

The J gene is TRBJ2-2, the V gene TRBV27, with D possibly TRBD2 on 5 matching bases. This CDR3 region has 13 residues. Trimming shortened V by 3 bases and J by 8 bases, and 10 bases separated the two germline ends. The germline gives CDR1 MNHEY, CDR2 SMNVEV (reference sequence). In DNA, the CDR3 is TGTGCCAGCAGTTTTACTAGTATTGGGGAGCTGTTTTTT. Its translation is CASSFTSIGELFF.

V gene TRBV6-5 combines with J gene TRBJ1-1, with D perhaps TRBD1 (5 bases). From germline, CDR1 is MNHEY and CDR2 SVGAGI. This CDR3 is built from 15 residues. Deletions cut 5 bases from V and 1 base from J, with 14 bases between. The CDR3, as DNA: TGTGCCAGCAGTGCCCTGACAGCCGCGAACACTGAAGCTTTCTTT. Encoded protein: CASSALTAANTEAFF.

V is TRBV7-3 and J is TRBJ1-2, with unresolved D. The CDR3 consists of 16 residues. Germline V gene lookup returns CDR1 SGHTA and CDR2 FQGTGA. The germline V and J ends were trimmed by 1 base and 3 bases, with 15 bases remaining between them. The CDR3 sequence: CASSLKIGGWDYGYTF. In DNA form, the CDR3 reads TGTGCCAGCAGCTTAAAAATTGGCGGTTGGGACTATGGCTACACCTTC.

The CDR3 nucleotides are TGCAGCGTGGAGGACAGGGGGCAAGGTGATACGCAGTATTTT. Its translation is CSVEDRGQGDTQYF. The chain uses TRBV29-1 and TRBJ2-3; 11 bases align to TRBD1. From germline, CDR1 is SQVTM and CDR2 ANQGSEA. CDR3 length equals 14 residues. V was pared by 6 bases and J by 6 bases, with 8 bases of the junction left unmatched.

The CDR3 DNA reads TGTGCCACTAGCGGGAGGCACGACGAGCAGTACTTC. It translates to CATSGRHDEQYF. The chain recombines TRBV19 with TRBJ2-7; TRBD2 matches at 11 bases. The CDR3 sequence is 12 residues long. Trimming at V came to 10 bases and at J to 5 bases, leaving 4 bases not matched to a gene. The germline gives CDR1 LNHDA, CDR2 SQIVND (reference sequence).

The chain uses TRBV7-9 and TRBJ2-3, with D unclear. The CDR3 runs to 14 residues. The V end lost 2 bases, the J end lost 1 base, and 7 bases lay between the germline ends. The germline V gene has CDR1 SEHNR and CDR2 FQNEAQ (reference sequence). This CDR3 is CASSLMAGTDTQYF. The CDR3 DNA follows: TGTGCCAGCAGCTTAATGGCAGGCACAGATACGCAGTATTTT.

Here the CDR3 DNA reads TGTGCCTGGACGGGGACAGTCCAAAACATTCAGTACTTC. Its translation: CAWTGTVQNIQYF. This chain links TRBV30 with TRBJ2-4; 7 bases align to TRBD1. There are 13 residues in the CDR3. Trimming removed 4 bases from V and 5 bases from J; junction bases left unmatched: 5. Germline-derived CDR1 and CDR2 are GTSNPN and SVGIG (reference sequence).

The chain has TRBV30 and TRBJ2-1; tentative D call: TRBD1 (6 bases). Germline V gives CDR1 GTSNPN, CDR2 SVGIG (reference sequence). There are 16 residues in the CDR3. The V and J ends lost 0 bases and 9 bases respectively, with 21 bases between them. The DNA for the CDR3 is TGTGCCTGGAGTGTACTCTCAGGGGCACTCGCGGCTGAGCAGTTCTTC. It is translated as CAWSVLSGALAAEQFF.